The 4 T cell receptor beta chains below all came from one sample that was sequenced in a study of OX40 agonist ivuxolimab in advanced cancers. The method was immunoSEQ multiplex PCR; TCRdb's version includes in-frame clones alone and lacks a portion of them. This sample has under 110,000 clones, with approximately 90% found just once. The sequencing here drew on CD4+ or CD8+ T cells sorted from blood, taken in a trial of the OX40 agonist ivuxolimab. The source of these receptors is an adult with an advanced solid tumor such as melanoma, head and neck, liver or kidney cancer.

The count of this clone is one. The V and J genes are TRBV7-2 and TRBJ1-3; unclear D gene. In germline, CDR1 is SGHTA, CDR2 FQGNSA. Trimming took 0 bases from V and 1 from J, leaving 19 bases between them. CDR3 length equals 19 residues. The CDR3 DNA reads TGTGCCAGCAGCTTAGCGGTCCAGAGTTTAGGTCCGTCTGGAAACACCATATATTTT. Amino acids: CASSLAVQSLGPSGNTIYF.

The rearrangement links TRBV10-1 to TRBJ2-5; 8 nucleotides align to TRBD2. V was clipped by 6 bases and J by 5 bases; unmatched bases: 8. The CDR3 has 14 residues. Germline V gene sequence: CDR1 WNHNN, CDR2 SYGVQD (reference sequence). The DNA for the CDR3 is TGCGCCAGCAGCGAGCGGGGGCCCGGGGAGACCCAGTACTTC. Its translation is CASSERGPGETQYF.

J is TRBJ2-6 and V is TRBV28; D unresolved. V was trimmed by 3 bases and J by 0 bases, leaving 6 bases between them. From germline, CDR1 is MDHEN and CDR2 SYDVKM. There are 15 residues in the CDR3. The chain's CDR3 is CASSLAGSGANVLTF. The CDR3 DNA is TGTGCCAGCAGTTTGGCAGGCTCTGGGGCCAACGTCCTGACTTTC.

CDR3 bases: TGTGCCAGCAGCTTAGCCCGGGGGGGCCGTAGCACAGATACGCAGTATTTT. It translates to CASSLARGGRSTDTQYF. This rearrangement joins TRBV7-2 to TRBJ2-3; 8 positions match TRBD2. CDR3 length: 17 residues. The trim removed 0 bases at V and 0 bases at J, leaving 5 bases unmatched. The germline gives CDR1 SGHTA, CDR2 FQGNSA.